A single count supports the clone carrying this TCR beta chain. Generated by immunoSEQ multiplex PCR, the TCRdb table keeps only in-frame clones and is missing some. The sample shows roughly 100,000 clones, approximately 93% of them seen only once. This CDR3 region has 18 residues. V dropped 2 bases and J dropped 1 base, with 19 bases sitting between them. CDR1 is MDHEN, CDR2 SYDVKM, per germline. The sample belongs to a study of OX40 agonist ivuxolimab in advanced cancers. V gene TRBV28 combines with J gene TRBJ2-3, with D tentatively TRBD1 (6 bases). This clonotype originated in an adult with an advanced solid tumor such as melanoma, head and neck, liver or kidney cancer. The input for sequencing was CD4+ or CD8+ T cells sorted from blood, taken in a trial of the OX40 agonist ivuxolimab. Here the CDR3 reads CASSLVRLFRTGTDTQYF. The CDR3 coding sequence is TGTGCCAGCAGTTTAGTTCGCCTATTTAGGACAGGCACAGATACGCAGTATTTT. Based on the CDR3 plus reference TRBV28 and TRBJ2-3, the full variable domain is DVKVTQSSRYLVKRTGEKVFLECVQDMDHENMFWYRQDPGLGLRLIYFSYDVKMKEKGDIPEGYSVSREKKERFSLILESASTNQTSMYLCASSLVRLFRTGTDTQYFGPGTRLTVL.